What follows are 9 T cell receptor beta chains derived from one specimen sequenced in a study of cytomegalovirus exposure and HLA in healthy donors. Profiling relied on immunoSEQ multiplex PCR, and the TCRdb table lists in-frame clones only, not all of them. The table has more than 95,000 clones, 80% to 90% seen once. The sequenced sample was PBMCs. The receptors were sampled from a young woman in good health and CMV-seronegative.

This rearrangement joins TRBV7-2 to TRBJ2-7, with 7 bases matching TRBD1. V lost 5 bases to trimming and J lost 0 bases; unmatched junction nucleotides: 4. The CDR3 is 14 residues long. The germline V gene encodes CDR1 SGHTA and CDR2 FQGNSA. The CDR3 DNA follows: TGTGCCAGCAGCCCCGGGACAGACTCCTACGAGCAGTACTTC. This sequence encodes CASSPGTDSYEQYF.

J is TRBJ2-7 and V is TRBV19, with TRBD2 identical over 7 bases. The CDR3 is made up of 16 amino acids. J lost 1 base, V lost 0 bases, and 6 bases had no gene match. The germline V gene has CDR1 LNHDA and CDR2 SQIVND (reference sequence). In DNA form, the CDR3 reads TGTGCCAGTAGTATAGATGCGGGGGTTAAGTCCTACGAGCAGTACTTC. Residues: CASSIDAGVKSYEQYF. Full variable domain (outside the CDR3, taken from reference TRBV19 and TRBJ2-7): DGGITQSPKYLFRKEGQNVTLSCEQNLNHDAMYWYRQDPGQGLRLIYYSQIVNDFQKGDIAEGYSVSREKKESFPLTVTSAQKNPTAFYLCASSIDAGVKSYEQYFGPGTRLTVT.

This chain connects TRBV25-1 to TRBJ1-1, with 10 bases aligning to TRBD1. CDR3 length: 13 residues. The ends lost 6 bases at V and 9 bases at J; junction bases unmatched: 7. The germline CDR1 and CDR2 sequences are MGHDK and SYGVNS. The CDR3 here is CASRGWTGGKAFF. In DNA form, the CDR3 reads TGTGCCAGCAGAGGGTGGACAGGGGGTAAAGCTTTCTTT.

The chain joins TRBV7-9 to TRBJ2-7; D is unresolved. This CDR3 region has 12 residues. The germline V and J ends were trimmed by 10 bases and 1 base, with 11 bases remaining between them. Germline values: CDR1 SEHNR, CDR2 FQNEAQ (reference sequence). CDR3 sequence: CATVRLSYEQYF. Here the CDR3 DNA reads TGTGCCACCGTCCGGTTATCCTACGAGCAGTACTTC.

The chain uses TRBV13 and TRBJ2-1; TRBD1 matches 10 bases. CDR3 length: 14 residues. V lost 8 bases and J lost 5; bases outside the gene matches: 6. The V gene's germline CDR1 is PRHDT and CDR2 FYEKMQ (reference sequence). The CDR3 region is CASRTGTGDNEQFF. The CDR3 nucleotides are TGTGCCAGCCGAACCGGGACAGGGGACAATGAGCAGTTCTTC. Variable domain in full (rest from reference TRBV13 and TRBJ2-1): AAGVIQSPRHLIKEKRETATLKCYPIPRHDTVYWYQQGPGQDPQFLISFYEKMQSDKGSIPDRFSAQQFSDYHSELNMSSLELGDSALYFCASRTGTGDNEQFFGPGTRLTVL.

This clone was detected once. The chain joins TRBV28 to TRBJ2-7; 10 nucleotides line up with TRBD1. The CDR3 runs to 15 residues. Per germline, CDR1 MDHEN and CDR2 SYDVKM. V was pared by 3 bases and J by 2 bases, with 4 bases of the junction left unmatched. The CDR3: CASSFPGTGAYEQYF. For the CDR3, the DNA is TGTGCCAGCAGTTTCCCCGGGACAGGGGCCTACGAGCAGTACTTC.

The rearrangement joins TRBV7-8 to TRBJ2-7; 10 bases are shared with TRBD1. Germline values: CDR1 SGHVS, CDR2 FQNEAQ. The J segment lost 2 bases and the V segment lost 2 bases, leaving 3 bases of the junction unmatched. The CDR3 consists of 15 residues. DNA for the CDR3: TGTGCCAGCAGCTTATGGGGACAGGGGCCCTACGAGCAGTACGTC. Its translation: CASSLWGQGPYEQYV.

The chain recombines TRBV6-1 with TRBJ2-5; 8 bases agree with TRBD1. Trimming took 2 bases from V and 5 from J; bases not matched to a gene: 7. The CDR3 sequence is 15 residues long. Germline V gives CDR1 MNHNS, CDR2 SASEGT. CDR3 sequence reads: CASSEPRGLGETQYF. The CDR3 DNA is TGTGCCAGCAGTGAACCCAGGGGGCTGGGGGAGACCCAGTACTTC.

The chain links TRBV28 to TRBJ2-2, with unresolved D. This CDR3 comprises 14 residues. CDR1 and CDR2 (germline): MDHEN, SYDVKM. V was shortened by 4 bases and J by 5 bases, with 11 bases between the two germline ends. The CDR3 nucleotides read TGTGCCAGCAGTTCCGATGGGCTGACCGGGGAGCTGTTTTTT. Its translation is CASSSDGLTGELFF.